This paragraph covers one T cell receptor (beta chain) sequence. Its antigen is still unknown. These data originate in a study of T cell repertoires in cytomegalovirus infection. Via MiXCR, TCRdb re-called the reads, giving one row per CDR3 protein. Of hundreds of thousands of distinct CDR3 sequences detected, around a third appear once; the ten largest clones hold roughly 18%. Whole-study results and caveats: Individuals carrying CMV plus the relevant HLA were identified by cumulative frequency of public TCR beta families.

The V end lost 6 bases, the J end lost 7 bases, and 19 bases lay between the germline ends. Germline CDR1 is MNHEY and CDR2 is SVGEGT. There are 16 residues in the CDR3. The receptor's source is a human donor in good health (CMV status not recorded). Some clones in this sample may be carry-over from other donors' samples. Sample: cultured PBMCs, taken from culture after CMV antigen stimulation. V gene TRBV6-2 or TRBV6-3 combines with J gene TRBJ1-6, with a weak D call TRBD1 (6 bases). The CDR3 DNA sequence: TGTGCCAGCAGAAAGACAGGTCGAGGCCGGAATTCACCCCTCCACTTT. Protein product: CASRKTGRGRNSPLHF.